Following are 32 T cell receptor beta chains from one sample sequenced in a study of early T cells in non-severe SARS-CoV-2 infection. MiXCR was run by TCRdb on the 5' RACE reads, yielding one entry per CDR3 protein. The table lists approximately 71,000 distinct CDR3 sequences, roughly 15% of them singletons, with over 12% in the top ten. Specimen: whole blood. The receptors here all came from an adult who was a healthcare worker with PCR-confirmed SARS-CoV-2 infection or an uninfected control (not recorded which).

The chain recombines TRBV6-5 with TRBJ2-3; a weak D match, TRBD2 (6 bases). Germline CDR1 MNHEY, CDR2 SVGAGI. There are 16 residues in the CDR3. The V end lost 4 bases, the J end lost 0 bases, and 14 bases lay between the germline ends. CDR3 nucleotide sequence: TGTGCCAGCAGTTCCCCTAGCGACCCTAGCACAGATACGCAGTATTTT. It yields the protein CASSSPSDPSTDTQYF.

The V call is TRBV6-5, the J call TRBJ2-1; the D is unclear. The CDR3 is 13 amino acids. V lost 7 bases, J lost 6 bases, and 13 bases lay in between. Germline V gene lookup returns CDR1 MNHEY and CDR2 SVGAGI. This CDR3 reads CASTSTGVNEQFF. DNA for the CDR3: TGTGCCAGCACCTCGACTGGGGTCAATGAGCAGTTCTTC.

This clonotype has only a few counts. This chain joins TRBV19 and TRBJ2-1; the D gene is possibly TRBD1 (5 bases). Germline CDR1 LNHDA, CDR2 SQIVND (reference sequence). The CDR3 consists of 15 residues. Trimming removed 4 bases from V and 9 bases from J, with 19 bases in between. The CDR3 DNA reads TGTGCCAGTAGTACAGGGCAGGCTCGTACGCGTGAGCAGTTCTTC. This sequence encodes CASSTGQARTREQFF. Variable domain in full (rest from reference TRBV19 and TRBJ2-1): DGGITQSPKYLFRKEGQNVTLSCEQNLNHDAMYWYRQDPGQGLRLIYYSQIVNDFQKGDIAEGYSVSREKKESFPLTVTSAQKNPTAFYLCASSTGQARTREQFFGPGTRLTVL.

In its sample, this clonotype was seen a few times. The chain joins TRBV11-2 to TRBJ2-5, with D possibly being TRBD2 (5 bases). Germline V gene sequence: CDR1 SGHAT, CDR2 FQNNGV. CDR3 length: 17 amino acids. The ends were cut back, 2 bases at V and 5 bases at J, with 21 bases in the middle. The CDR3 is CASSLLGRSRGLETQYF. Written as DNA, the CDR3 is TGTGCCAGCAGCTTATTAGGTCGATCACGGGGTCTTGAGACCCAGTACTTC. Together with reference TRBV11-2 and TRBJ2-5, the CDR3 gives the full variable domain: EAGVAQSPRYKIIEKRQSVAFWCNPISGHATLYWYQQILGQGPKLLIQFQNNGVVDDSQLPKDRFSAERLKGVDSTLKIQPAKLEDSAVYLCASSLLGRSRGLETQYFGPGTRLLVL.

This clonotype has more than one count but fewer than ten. V usage is TRBV11-2 and J usage is TRBJ2-1; D unresolved. V was trimmed by 7 bases and J by 3 bases, leaving 7 bases between them. Germline V gene data show CDR1 as SGHAT and CDR2 as FQNNGV. This CDR3 is 12 amino acids long. The CDR3: CASTRVYNEQFF. CDR3 nucleotide sequence: TGTGCCAGCACCCGTGTCTACAATGAGCAGTTCTTC.

This clonotype was counted at least ten times. The rearrangement uses TRBV5-4 and TRBJ1-1; D not certain. Trimming took 4 bases from V and 1 from J, leaving 11 bases between them. In germline, CDR1 is SGHNT, CDR2 YYREEE (reference sequence). This CDR3 is 14 amino acids long. This chain's CDR3 is CASSLAGGNTEAFF. The CDR3 DNA reads as TGTGCCAGCAGCCTCGCCGGAGGGAACACTGAAGCTTTCTTT.

J is TRBJ1-2 and V is TRBV29-1; maybe TRBD1 (6 bases). V dropped 0 bases and J dropped 4 bases, with 12 bases sitting between them. This CDR3 has 14 residues. Germline values: CDR1 SQVTM, CDR2 ANQGSEA. The DNA of the CDR3 is TGCAGCGTTGAAGAAGACAGGACCCGCTATGGCTACACCTTC. It specifies CSVEEDRTRYGYTF. Using reference TRBV29-1 and TRBJ1-2 for the parts outside the CDR3, the full variable domain is SAVISQKPSRDICQRGTSLTIQCQVDSQVTMMFWYRQQPGQSLTLIATANQGSEATYESGFVIDKFPISRPNLTFSTLTVSNMSPEDSSIYLCSVEEDRTRYGYTFGSGTRLTVV.

The chain has TRBV20-1 and TRBJ2-1, with D unclear. Germline loops: CDR1 DFQATT, CDR2 SNEGSKA (reference sequence). V was cut by 0 bases and J by 8 bases, with 5 bases left in between. The CDR3 sequence is 11 residues long. DNA of the CDR3: TGCAGTGCTAGAGAAAAGTATGAGCAGTTCTTC. Encoded protein: CSAREKYEQFF.

This sequence joins TRBV28 and TRBJ2-2; 8 bases are a match to TRBD2. Germline V gives CDR1 MDHEN, CDR2 SYDVKM. The J segment lost 0 bases and the V segment lost 6 bases, leaving 9 bases of the junction unmatched. This CDR3 has 17 residues. The CDR3 loop reads CASSLGVRGANTGELFF. The CDR3 DNA is TGTGCCAGCAGCTTAGGGGTGCGGGGGGCGAACACCGGGGAGCTGTTTTTT.

The sample holds a few counts of this clonotype. This chain uses TRBV5-6 with TRBJ1-5; D is undetermined. From germline, CDR1 is SGHDT and CDR2 YYEEEE. The ends were cut back, 0 bases at V and 2 bases at J, with 12 bases in the middle. This CDR3 is 16 amino acids long. CDR3 protein: CASSLAKGAGNQPQHF. In DNA form, the CDR3 reads TGTGCCAGCAGCTTGGCAAAGGGCGCAGGCAATCAGCCCCAGCATTTT.

This clonotype was detected many times. The V gene is TRBV7-9, the J gene TRBJ2-5, with 7 bases aligning to TRBD1. Germline V gene sequence: CDR1 SEHNR, CDR2 FQNEAQ (reference sequence). The CDR3 has 16 residues. Trimming took 3 bases from V and 5 from J; bases not matched to a gene: 12. This CDR3 is CASSLTGTAPRETQYF. The CDR3 bases are TGTGCCAGCAGCTTGACTGGGACAGCCCCTAGGGAGACCCAGTACTTC.

This chain connects TRBV11-2 to TRBJ2-7; TRBD2 agrees at 7 bases. Germline V gives CDR1 SGHAT, CDR2 FQNNGV. The CDR3 has 14 residues. The V gene end was trimmed by 6 bases and the J gene end by 1 base; junction bases not matched to a gene: 6. CDR3 loop: CASRQTSSSYEQYF. The DNA for the CDR3 is TGTGCCAGCAGACAGACTAGCAGTTCCTACGAGCAGTACTTC.

This clonotype appeared many times. The V and J genes are TRBV7-7 and TRBJ2-2; 13 nucleotides match TRBD2. V gave up 5 bases and J gave up 7 bases; unmatched junction bases: 7. The germline gives CDR1 SSHAT, CDR2 FNYEAQ (reference sequence). This CDR3 is 16 amino acids long. The CDR3 here is CASSPRTSGGGGELFF. Here the CDR3 DNA reads TGTGCCAGCAGCCCGCGGACTAGCGGGGGAGGCGGGGAGCTGTTTTTT.

This clonotype was seen ten or more times. A junction boundary mismatches the germline segment, possibly from a read error. The chain couples TRBV29-1 to TRBJ1-4; D is unclear. This CDR3 spans 8 amino acids. The germline CDR1 and CDR2 sequences are SQVTM and ANQGSEA. CDR3 residues: CRGRLLPF. The DNA for the CDR3 is TGCAGGGGCCGGCTTCTGCCTTTT. The variable domain in full, with the rest retrieved from reference TRBV29-1 and TRBJ1-4, is SAVISQKPSRDICQRGTSLTIQCQVDSQVTMMFWYRQQPGQSLTLIATANQGSEATYESGFVIDKFPISRPNLTFSTLTVSNMSPEDSSIYLCRGRLLPFGSGTQLSVL.

The J gene is TRBJ2-6, the V gene TRBV19, with D perhaps given as TRBD1 or TRBD2 (5 bases each). The V end was cut by 7 bases, the J end by 4 bases, with 8 bases between. The CDR3 is 13 residues long. Germline assignment: CDR1 LNHDA and CDR2 SQIVND (reference sequence). The CDR3: CASTGLGANVLTF. CDR3 bases: TGTGCCAGTACGGGGCTCGGGGCCAACGTCCTGACTTTC.

This clonotype was picked up many times. The rearrangement uses TRBV12-3 or TRBV12-4 and TRBJ2-1; 10 bases are shared with TRBD2. The CDR3 spans 17 residues. J was trimmed by 6 bases and V by 6 bases; bases with no gene match: 14. CDR3 protein: CASSLRPGLAKLNEQFF. The CDR3 DNA follows: TGTGCCAGCAGCCTCCGCCCGGGACTAGCGAAACTCAATGAGCAGTTCTTC.

This rearrangement joins TRBV29-1 to TRBJ2-1; maybe TRBD1 (6 bases). The CDR3 totals 15 residues. Trimming removed 1 base at V and 7 bases at J, with 17 bases between. Germline loops: CDR1 SQVTM, CDR2 ANQGSEA. The CDR3 here is CSVEVSGVGVNEQFF. CDR3 in DNA: TGCAGCGTTGAAGTGTCAGGGGTAGGTGTGAATGAGCAGTTCTTC.

This clonotype was counted at least ten times. V gene TRBV2 combines with J gene TRBJ1-2; no clear D. This CDR3 spans 12 amino acids. In germline, CDR1 is SNHLY, CDR2 FYNNEI. V was trimmed by 2 bases and J by 5 bases, leaving 6 bases between them. CDR3 loop: CASSESAYGYTF. The CDR3 DNA is TGTGCCAGCAGTGAATCCGCTTATGGCTACACCTTC.

The chain is built from TRBV20-1 and TRBJ1-1; no reliable D call. From germline, CDR1 is DFQATT and CDR2 SNEGSKA (reference sequence). V was trimmed by 2 bases and J by 7 bases, leaving 11 bases between them. This CDR3 is built from 12 residues. The DNA of the CDR3 is TGCAGTGCTAGAAGCGTGGGAAATGAAGCTTTCTTT. It encodes CSARSVGNEAFF.

The chain couples TRBV4-1 to TRBJ2-1; the match to TRBD2 covers 7 bases. The CDR3 runs 13 residues. CDR1 MGHRA and CDR2 YSYEKL come from the germline V gene. Trimming cost V 4 bases and J 15 bases; bases outside gene matches: 12. The CDR3: CASSPFGGGERFF. The CDR3 DNA is TGCGCCAGCAGCCCCTTTGGGGGGGGTGAACGGTTCTTC.

Ten or more counts support this clonotype. CDR3 DNA: TGTGCCAGCAGCTTACGGTTTAACACTGAAGCTTTCTTT. It codes for CASSLRFNTEAFF. This rearrangement joins TRBV7-3 to TRBJ1-1, with D hard to call. CDR1 is SGHTA, CDR2 FQGTGA, per germline. The CDR3 runs 13 residues. V lost 2 bases to trimming and J lost 2 bases, with 6 bases between them. Looking up the rest from reference TRBV7-3 and TRBJ1-1 gives the full variable domain: GAGVSQTPSNKVTEKGKYVELRCDPISGHTALYWYRQSLGQGPEFLIYFQGTGAADDSGLPNDRFFAVRPEGSVSTLKIQRTERGDSAVYLCASSLRFNTEAFFGQGTRLTVV.

This chain links TRBV2 with TRBJ2-2; D gene unclear. Germline V CDR1 and CDR2: SNHLY, FYNNEI. V gave up 2 bases and J gave up 2 bases, with 6 bases separating them. The CDR3 totals 14 residues. For the CDR3, the DNA is TGTGCCAGCAGTGAAAGAATCAACACCGGGGAGCTGTTTTTT. This sequence encodes CASSERINTGELFF. The full variable domain, rest sourced from reference TRBV2 and TRBJ2-2, is EPEVTQTPSHQVTQMGQEVILRCVPISNHLYFYWYRQILGQKVEFLVSFYNNEISEKSEIFDDQFSVERPDGSNFTLKIRSTKLEDSAMYFCASSERINTGELFFGEGSRLTVL.

The chain recombines TRBV6-4 with TRBJ2-3; no clear D gene. Germline V CDR1 and CDR2: MRHNA, SNTAGT. The V and J ends lost 8 bases and 6 bases respectively, with 9 bases between them. CDR3 size: 11 residues. The CDR3 loop reads CASLRWDTQYF. The CDR3, as DNA: TGTGCCAGCCTAAGGTGGGATACGCAGTATTTT.

The rearrangement joins TRBV7-2 to TRBJ1-2; 8 nucleotides line up with TRBD1. Unmatched junction bases numbered 10, after V lost 2 bases and J lost 8 bases. Germline CDR1 is SGHTA and CDR2 is FQGNSA. This CDR3 has 15 amino acids. In nucleotides, the CDR3 is TGTGCCAGCAGCTTAACCGCAGGGGGCGCACGAGGCTACACCTTC. Protein: CASSLTAGGARGYTF.

This clonotype was counted a single time. V is TRBV29-1 and J is TRBJ2-1; D is possibly TRBD2 (6 bases). The germline V gene has CDR1 SQVTM and CDR2 ANQGSEA. The V end lost 6 bases, the J end lost 0 bases, and 18 bases lay between the germline ends. The CDR3 totals 16 residues. The CDR3 DNA is TGCAGCGTAGACTCTAGGGAGGCGAGCTCCTACAATGAGCAGTTCTTC. It yields the protein CSVDSREASSYNEQFF.

This clonotype has ten or more counts. V gene TRBV5-4 combines with J gene TRBJ2-1; D is possibly TRBD1 (6 bases). Per the germline V gene, CDR1 is SGHNT and CDR2 is YYREEE (reference sequence). The V and J ends lost 1 base and 1 base respectively, with 9 bases between them. CDR3 length: 15 residues. CDR3 sequence: CASSLTGSSYNEQFF. Written as DNA, the CDR3 is TGTGCCAGCAGCTTGACAGGGTCGTCCTACAATGAGCAGTTCTTC.

The chain couples TRBV28 to TRBJ2-4; no clear D gene. V was trimmed by 4 bases and J by 0 bases, leaving 13 bases between them. Germline CDR1 and CDR2: MDHEN and SYDVKM. The CDR3 contains 16 residues. The CDR3 DNA follows: TGTGCCAGCAGTTCCCCCTCCGAACTAGCCAAAAACATTCAGTACTTC. Translated: CASSSPSELAKNIQYF.

This clonotype was picked up a small number of times. The chain is built from TRBV20-1 and TRBJ1-1; 9 nucleotides align to TRBD1. Unmatched junction bases numbered 8, after V lost 5 bases and J lost 1 base. Germline lookup yields CDR1 DFQATT and CDR2 SNEGSKA (reference sequence). The CDR3 extends over 15 amino acids. The CDR3 is CSAERQGEQNTEAFF. CDR3 nucleotide sequence: TGCAGTGCTGAAAGACAGGGGGAGCAGAACACTGAAGCTTTCTTT.

This clonotype showed up many times. V and J are TRBV19 and TRBJ2-1, with TRBD2 matching over 8 bases. The CDR3 runs to 16 residues. Germline CDR1 LNHDA, CDR2 SQIVND (reference sequence). J was trimmed by 0 bases and V by 3 bases; bases with no gene match: 4. CDR3 sequence reads: CASSIAGGSSYNEQFF. The CDR3 DNA sequence: TGTGCCAGTAGTATCGCGGGGGGAAGCTCCTACAATGAGCAGTTCTTC.

The V gene is TRBV7-2, the J gene TRBJ2-1; D is perhaps TRBD2 (7 bases). The CDR3 is made up of 15 amino acids. Germline assignment: CDR1 SGHTA and CDR2 FQGNSA. Trimming shortened V by 5 bases and J by 7 bases, and 18 bases separated the two germline ends. The DNA for the CDR3 is TGTGCCAGCAGCCTTAGGGGGAGGGGTGCGAATGAGCAGTTCTTC. Translated, it gives CASSLRGRGANEQFF.

The rearrangement links TRBV27 to TRBJ2-7; TRBD2 matches 7 bases. CDR1 and CDR2 (germline): MNHEY, SMNVEV (reference sequence). The length of the CDR3 is 13 residues. V dropped 6 bases and J dropped 6; count of bases not matched to a gene: 8. The DNA for the CDR3 is TGTGCCAGCAGCCCCCGGACTAGGATCGAGCAGTACTTC. This gives the protein CASSPRTRIEQYF.

The sample holds a few counts of this clonotype. The chain joins TRBV14 to TRBJ2-7; D is ambiguous. V lost 4 bases to trimming and J lost 5 bases, with 6 bases between them. CDR3 length: 11 amino acids. Germline V lookup: CDR1 SGHDN, CDR2 FVKESK. CDR3 sequence: CASSRKDEQYF. CDR3 nucleotides: TGTGCCAGCAGCCGCAAAGACGAGCAGTACTTC.